What follows is one TCR beta chain and its context. This table comes from immunoSEQ multiplex PCR, and its TCRdb copy is limited to in-frame clones, with some not included. The table lists roughly 380,000 clones, more than 75% of them singletons. The sample comes from a study of blood T cell repertoires in COVID-19. Study summary: Specimens from acute and convalescent COVID-19 originated in the United States, Italy and Spain. The analysed material was cDNA or gDNA that came from T cells, B-cell-depleted T cells, or PBMCs.

The receptor comes from a human donor with acute or convalescent COVID-19. The donor label of this sample is uncertain. The sequenced material came from peripheral blood.

CDR3: CASSSQTGGTAPLHF. CDR3 in DNA: TGTGCCAGCAGTTCCCAGACAGGGGGCACAGCACCCCTCCACTTT. This sequence joins TRBV28 and TRBJ1-6, with 10 positions matching TRBD1. The CDR3 spans 15 residues. CDR1 and CDR2 from the germline V gene are MDHEN and SYDVKM. V lost 4 bases to trimming and J lost 11 bases; unmatched junction nucleotides: 8.